This TCR beta chain appears in the sequencing data of a study of lymphopenia after photon versus proton radiotherapy. Broader study findings: Photon-treated patients lost naive T cells and TCR diversity; proton-treated stayed stable. Post-nadir TCR diversity decline inversely tracked overall survival among those who died.

V was clipped by 2 bases and J by 5 bases; unmatched bases: 9. In germline, CDR1 is SGHRS, CDR2 YFSETQ. The length of the CDR3 is 15 residues. Data came from immunoSEQ multiplex PCR; TCRdb stores just in-frame clones and leaves some out. The sample has approximately 21,000 clones, around 85% seen once. Regarding this clone: The antigen is not known.

The clonotype was recovered from a man aged 55 to 70 with pancreatic cancer. Sequenced here: peripheral blood, sampled from a patient treated with photon-based radiotherapy. V gene TRBV5-1 combines with J gene TRBJ1-2, with 7 bases aligning to TRBD1. The DNA for the CDR3 is TGCGCCAGCAGCTTAGGGCCAGGGGGTGATTATGGCTACACCTTC. This codes for CASSLGPGGDYGYTF.